The 30 T cell receptor beta chains reported below all come from one sample, sequenced in a study of human versus mouse CDR3 diversity and MHC coevolution. Data came from immunoSEQ multiplex PCR; TCRdb stores just in-frame clones and leaves some out. The table shows about 83,000 clones, with 85% to 95% occurring only once. The sample was naive CD4+ T cells from blood. Subset meaning: CD45RO-negative CD62L-positive naive CD4 T cells. The receptors were sampled from a person aged 30 to 69 in good health.

This clone has only one observation. This rearrangement joins TRBV18 to TRBJ2-7; maybe TRBD1 (5 bases). V was pared by 0 bases and J by 2 bases, with 11 bases between. The CDR3 runs to 15 residues. CDR1 is KGHSH, CDR2 LQKENI, per germline. The CDR3 here is CASSPPGRGPYEQYF. CDR3 bases: TGTGCCAGCTCACCACCGGGAAGGGGCCCCTACGAGCAGTACTTC.

The rearrangement links TRBV5-5 to TRBJ2-2, with 7 bases aligning to TRBD1. Germline V gene sequence: CDR1 SGHKS, CDR2 YYEKEE (reference sequence). V shed 2 bases and J 5 bases; nucleotides not matched to a gene: 6. The CDR3 extends over 15 amino acids. The CDR3 DNA is TGTGCCAGCAGCTTTACAGGGGTCTCAACCGGGGAGCTGTTTTTT. Protein product: CASSFTGVSTGELFF.

V usage is TRBV6-1 and J usage is TRBJ1-2; 11 positions agree with TRBD1. Germline CDR1 is MNHNS and CDR2 is SASEGT. This CDR3 spans 17 amino acids. Losses at the gene ends were 4 bases for V and 5 bases for J; bases not matched to a gene: 12. Here the CDR3 DNA reads TGTGCCAGCAGTGCCCGGACAGGGGGCGTCGGCCCGTATGGCTACACCTTC. Translated: CASSARTGGVGPYGYTF.

The rearrangement uses TRBV5-4 and TRBJ2-7; D is perhaps TRBD2 (6 bases). Germline V gene lookup returns CDR1 SGHNT and CDR2 YYREEE (reference sequence). This CDR3 is built from 14 residues. V shed 2 bases and J shed 0 bases, with 9 bases lying between them. CDR3 DNA sequence: TGTGCCAGCAGCTTTAGCGGATTCTCCTACGAGCAGTACTTC. The encoded protein is CASSFSGFSYEQYF.

This clone is a singleton in its sample. The chain combines TRBV7-9 with TRBJ2-5; 10 nucleotides agree with TRBD1. The J call may not be correct, given that the DNA end is closer to TRBJ2-7. Germline V gene sequence: CDR1 SEHNR, CDR2 FQNEAQ (reference sequence). This CDR3 contains 15 residues. CDR3 sequence: CASSPGTGVPYEQYF. As DNA, the CDR3 is TGTGCCAGCAGCCCCGGGACAGGGGTTCCCTACGAGCAGTACTTC.

The rearrangement links TRBV30 to TRBJ2-7; the D gene is possibly TRBD2 (5 bases). V shed 5 bases and J shed 0 bases, with 17 bases lying between them. Germline V CDR1 and CDR2: GTSNPN, SVGIG (reference sequence). The CDR3 extends over 15 amino acids. CDR3 DNA sequence: TGTGCCTGGGCCCGGGGTTTACCCGGCTCCTACGAGCAGTACTTC. Its translation: CAWARGLPGSYEQYF.

The chain uses TRBV18 and TRBJ1-1, with D perhaps TRBD1 (6 bases). The V gene's germline CDR1 is KGHSH and CDR2 LQKENI. The CDR3 is 17 residues long. Trimming took 3 bases from V and 0 from J, leaving 17 bases between them. DNA for the CDR3: TGTGCCAGCTCACCCTCGGGGGGGCGGTCGATGAACACTGAAGCTTTCTTT. Translated: CASSPSGGRSMNTEAFF.

CDR3 loop: CASSLAIITDTQYF. CDR3 in DNA: TGTGCCAGCAGCTTGGCCATCATCACAGATACGCAGTATTTT. This sequence joins TRBV5-5 and TRBJ2-3; D remains ambiguous. Germline-derived CDR1 and CDR2 are SGHKS and YYEKEE (reference sequence). The CDR3 spans 14 residues. Trimming cost V 0 bases and J 2 bases, with 7 bases left between them.

The chain couples TRBV5-1 to TRBJ2-2, with TRBD2 matching 14 bases. The CDR3 covers 18 residues. V dropped 4 bases and J dropped 6; count of bases not matched to a gene: 11. Germline CDR1 reads SGHRS; CDR2 reads YFSETQ. CDR3 region: CASSPTTSGGAGSGELFF. As DNA, the CDR3 is TGCGCCAGCAGCCCGACGACTAGCGGGGGGGCCGGATCCGGGGAGCTGTTTTTT.

The chain uses TRBV4-2 and TRBJ2-5, with D hard to call. V lost 0 bases and J 5 bases, leaving 10 bases between the germline ends. This CDR3 contains 14 residues. CDR1 LGHNA and CDR2 YNFKEQ come from the germline V gene. The CDR3: CASSQERFGETQYF. CDR3 sequence (DNA): TGTGCCAGCAGCCAAGAAAGATTCGGGGAGACCCAGTACTTC.

This chain uses TRBV5-1 with TRBJ1-2, with D possibly matching TRBD1 (6 bases). Germline assignment: CDR1 SGHRS and CDR2 YFSETQ. CDR3 length: 12 amino acids. V lost 0 bases and J lost 8, with 8 bases in between. The chain's CDR3 is CASSLGGGGYTF. CDR3 nucleotide sequence: TGCGCCAGCAGCTTGGGCGGGGGCGGCTACACCTTC.

The chain uses TRBV28 and TRBJ1-2; the D gene is possibly TRBD1 (6 bases). Germline assignment: CDR1 MDHEN and CDR2 SYDVKM. V shed 6 bases and J shed 6 bases, with 17 bases lying between them. This CDR3 has 14 residues. In nucleotides, the CDR3 is TGTGCCAGCAGAGGGGGATTACCCCTCAATGGCTACACCTTC. This codes for CASRGGLPLNGYTF.

This sequence joins TRBV5-1 and TRBJ1-1; D gene ambiguous. The CDR3 has 13 amino acids. The germline V gene has CDR1 SGHRS and CDR2 YFSETQ. The V and J ends lost 0 bases and 3 bases respectively, with 6 bases between them. Written as DNA, the CDR3 is TGCGCCAGCAGCTTGGCAACAGACACTGAAGCTTTCTTT. Protein product: CASSLATDTEAFF.

This clone has just one count. The CDR3 sequence: CASSSYETGQGTEAFF. The DNA for the CDR3 is TGCGCCAGCAGCTCTTATGAGACGGGACAGGGGACTGAAGCTTTCTTT. The rearrangement uses TRBV5-1 and TRBJ1-1, with 10 bases that match TRBD1. Unmatched junction bases numbered 10, after V lost 3 bases and J lost 5 bases. CDR1 is SGHRS and CDR2 is YFSETQ in the germline V gene. The CDR3 is made up of 16 amino acids.

J is TRBJ1-2 and V is TRBV19, with D tentatively TRBD1 (6 bases). Germline CDR1 LNHDA, CDR2 SQIVND (reference sequence). CDR3 size: 14 residues. Trimming removed 6 bases at V and 5 bases at J, with 16 bases between. The CDR3: CASRTSGTNYGYTF. CDR3 in DNA: TGTGCCAGTAGGACGTCCGGGACAAATTATGGCTACACCTTC.

The V gene is TRBV10-2, the J gene TRBJ2-3; D remains ambiguous. Trimming removed 4 bases at V and 0 bases at J, with 8 bases between. CDR3 length equals 14 residues. Per the germline V gene, CDR1 is WSHSY and CDR2 is SAAADI. CDR3 protein: CASSGARSTDTQYF. In DNA, the CDR3 is TGCGCCAGCAGTGGGGCCAGAAGCACAGATACGCAGTATTTT.

The chain joins TRBV10-1 to TRBJ1-1; D is perhaps TRBD1 (5 bases). The CDR3 loop spans 16 amino acids. Germline V gene data show CDR1 as WNHNN and CDR2 as SYGVQD (reference sequence). V dropped 3 bases and J dropped 3 bases, with 17 bases sitting between them. CDR3 DNA sequence: TGCGCCAGCAGTGACGGGACCGCCAGGGAGGACACTGAAGCTTTCTTT. Amino acids: CASSDGTAREDTEAFF.

The chain joins TRBV28 to TRBJ1-1; 11 nucleotides agree with TRBD1. Germline V lookup: CDR1 MDHEN, CDR2 SYDVKM. The CDR3 runs 13 residues. V gave up 11 bases and J gave up 6 bases; unmatched junction bases: 8. The CDR3 DNA follows: TGTGCCGCTTCGGGACAGGGGGTCCCTGAAGCTTTCTTT. Amino acid sequence: CAASGQGVPEAFF.

The chain combines TRBV6-6 with TRBJ1-2; 9 bases align to TRBD1. The CDR3 is 15 amino acids. Germline trimming cut 0 bases from V and 8 bases from J; bases unmatched to any gene: 7. Per germline, CDR1 MNHNY and CDR2 SVGAGI (reference sequence). CDR3 DNA sequence: TGTGCCAGCAGTTACTCGCTCGGGACAGGGCACGGCTACACCTTC. Amino acids: CASSYSLGTGHGYTF.

This chain joins TRBV27 and TRBJ1-1; the match to TRBD1 covers 11 bases. CDR1 is MNHEY, CDR2 SMNVEV, per germline (reference sequence). This CDR3 contains 17 residues. The ends lost 2 bases at V and 9 bases at J; junction bases unmatched: 14. In DNA, the CDR3 is TGTGCCAGCAGTTTAACAGGGACAGGGGGGTATTTTTGGCAAGCTTTCTTT. Its translation: CASSLTGTGGYFWQAFF.

V usage is TRBV5-4 and J usage is TRBJ1-2; weak D call: TRBD1 (6 bases). The germline CDR1 and CDR2 sequences are SGHNT and YYREEE (reference sequence). V was cut by 4 bases and J by 8 bases, with 12 bases left in between. The CDR3 has 12 amino acids. The CDR3 is CASSRDNYGYTF. The CDR3 DNA sequence: TGTGCCAGCAGCCGGGACAATTACGGCTACACCTTC.

This sequence joins TRBV27 and TRBJ1-1; maybe TRBD1 (5 bases). From germline, CDR1 is MNHEY and CDR2 SMNVEV (reference sequence). The V gene lost 6 bases and the J gene lost 4 bases, with 18 bases spanning the gap. The length of the CDR3 is 15 residues. Here the CDR3 reads CASRQILRGFTEAFF. The CDR3 DNA follows: TGTGCCAGCAGACAGATCCTTAGGGGATTCACTGAAGCTTTCTTT.

The V and J genes are TRBV18 and TRBJ2-5; D is possibly TRBD1 (6 bases). Germline lookup yields CDR1 KGHSH and CDR2 LQKENI. The CDR3 length is 16 residues. V lost 3 bases and J 5 bases, leaving 19 bases between the germline ends. The DNA for the CDR3 is TGTGCCAGCTCACCCGCTGGGGGCTCAACGGCGGAGACCCAGTACTTC. The encoded protein is CASSPAGGSTAETQYF.

Here the CDR3 reads CASSLRGNNEQFF. DNA for the CDR3: TGCGCCAGCAGCTTGCGAGGCAATAATGAGCAGTTCTTC. V gene TRBV5-1 combines with J gene TRBJ2-1; D not certain. CDR1 is SGHRS, CDR2 YFSETQ, per germline. Deletions cut 1 base from V and 7 bases from J, with 9 bases between. The CDR3 extends over 13 amino acids.

The chain is built from TRBV7-3 and TRBJ1-2, with D perhaps TRBD1 (5 bases). The CDR3 runs to 14 residues. Trimming took off 1 base at V and 6 bases at J, with 12 bases between the two ends. CDR1 and CDR2 from the germline V gene are SGHTA and FQGTGA. The CDR3 reads CASSLNPGWDGYTF. CDR3 nucleotide sequence: TGTGCCAGCAGCTTAAATCCAGGGTGGGATGGCTACACCTTC.

The chain has TRBV5-8 and TRBJ2-2, with TRBD1 as a possible D gene (5 bases). CDR1 is SGHTS and CDR2 is YDEGEE in the germline V gene. Trimming pared 0 bases from V and 4 bases from J, leaving 16 bases between. This CDR3 is built from 17 residues. Here the CDR3 DNA reads TGTGCCAGCAGCTTGGTTGAACAGGCCTATATCACCGGGGAGCTGTTTTTT. This codes for CASSLVEQAYITGELFF. Drawing the rest from reference TRBV5-8 and TRBJ2-2, the complete variable domain is EAGVTQSPTHLIKTRGQQATLRCSPISGHTSVYWYQQALGLGLQFLLWYDEGEERNRGNFPPRFSGRQFPNYSSELNVNALELEDSALYLCASSLVEQAYITGELFFGEGSRLTVL.

The chain uses TRBV19 and TRBJ1-5; D call uncertain. The CDR3 is 12 residues long. Germline V CDR1 and CDR2: LNHDA, SQIVND (reference sequence). Deletions cut 7 bases from V and 7 bases from J, with 11 bases between. The CDR3 nucleotides are TGTGCCAGTACCCAGGCTGGCCAGCCCCAGCATTTT. Its translation is CASTQAGQPQHF.

The V and J genes are TRBV2 and TRBJ2-7; possible D gene TRBD1, 5 bases. The CDR3 totals 14 residues. From germline, CDR1 is SNHLY and CDR2 FYNNEI. V was cut by 4 bases and J by 0 bases, with 10 bases left in between. This chain's CDR3 is CASSVGDSSYEQYF. The CDR3 DNA follows: TGTGCCAGCAGTGTAGGCGACAGCTCCTACGAGCAGTACTTC.

The chain joins TRBV14 to TRBJ2-1; TRBD2 aligns across 9 bases. Germline loops: CDR1 SGHDN, CDR2 FVKESK. Trimming took 2 bases from V and 7 from J; bases not matched to a gene: 6. CDR3 length equals 15 residues. The CDR3 reads CASSQRSGGFNEQFF. The CDR3 nucleotides are TGTGCCAGCAGCCAACGTAGCGGGGGTTTTAATGAGCAGTTCTTC.

The chain recombines TRBV2 with TRBJ1-1, with a possible D match to TRBD1 (5 bases). The CDR3 contains 14 residues. Between the trimmed V and J ends, which lost 4 bases and 4 bases, there was a span of 13 bases. CDR1 and CDR2 (germline): SNHLY, FYNNEI. In DNA, the CDR3 is TGTGCCAGCAGTGTCCAGGGTTCCCCCACTGAAGCTTTCTTT. Translated, it gives CASSVQGSPTEAFF.